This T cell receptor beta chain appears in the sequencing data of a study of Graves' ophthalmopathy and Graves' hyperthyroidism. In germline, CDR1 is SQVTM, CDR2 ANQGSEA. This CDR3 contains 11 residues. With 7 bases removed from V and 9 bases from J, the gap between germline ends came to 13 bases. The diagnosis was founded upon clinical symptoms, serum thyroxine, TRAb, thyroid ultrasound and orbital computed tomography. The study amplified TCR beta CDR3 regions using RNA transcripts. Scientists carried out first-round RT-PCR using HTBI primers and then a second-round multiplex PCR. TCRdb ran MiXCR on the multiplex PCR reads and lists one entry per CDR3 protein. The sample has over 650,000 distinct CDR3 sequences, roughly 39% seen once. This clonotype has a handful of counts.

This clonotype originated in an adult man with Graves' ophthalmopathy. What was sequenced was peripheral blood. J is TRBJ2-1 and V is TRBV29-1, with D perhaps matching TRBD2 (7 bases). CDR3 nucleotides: TGCAGCGGGGAGGGGGGGCTTGAGCAGTTCTTC. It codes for CSGEGGLEQFF.